One and the same sample provided the 8 T cell receptor beta chains below, sequenced in a study of cytomegalovirus exposure and HLA in healthy donors. PCR employed 60 Vbeta and 13 Jbeta primers. Only in-frame clones appear in the TCRdb table, and some are missing; sequencing was by immunoSEQ multiplex PCR. The sample contains about 130,000 clones, around three quarters of which appear only once. The sample consisted of PBMCs. Source of these receptors: a man aged 30-40 years in good health.

The chain combines TRBV15 with TRBJ2-5, with 7 nucleotides matching TRBD2. The DNA end lines up better with TRBJ2-7; the J call may be wrong. The CDR3 spans 14 residues. Germline CDR1 and CDR2: LNHNV and YYDKDF (reference sequence). The CDR3 DNA sequence: TGTGCCACCAGCAGAGAGGGGGGGGGATACGAGCAGTACTTC. Its translation is CATSREGGGYEQYF.

This clone was picked up a small number of times. This chain links TRBV5-1 with TRBJ1-1, with 9 positions matching TRBD1. J lost 5 bases, V lost 1 base, and 12 bases had no gene match. CDR3 length equals 17 residues. Per the germline V gene, CDR1 is SGHRS and CDR2 is YFSETQ. CDR3 region: CASSLKFRATGGTEAFF. CDR3 coding DNA: TGCGCCAGCAGCTTGAAGTTTCGCGCGACAGGGGGAACTGAAGCTTTCTTT.

The chain links TRBV30 to TRBJ1-5, with D possibly being TRBD1 (6 bases). V dropped 1 base and J dropped 6 bases, with 7 bases sitting between them. Germline CDR1 and CDR2: GTSNPN and SVGIG (reference sequence). The CDR3 covers 12 residues. The CDR3 loop is CAWSAQGQPQHF. Here the CDR3 DNA reads TGTGCCTGGAGTGCACAGGGTCAGCCCCAGCATTTT.

V is TRBV10-2 and J is TRBJ1-5; a weak D match, TRBD1 (5 bases). This CDR3 spans 11 amino acids. The V gene lost 5 bases and the J gene lost 9 bases, with 8 bases spanning the gap. Germline V gene lookup returns CDR1 WSHSY and CDR2 SAAADI. In DNA form, the CDR3 reads TGCGCCAGCAGTCCCGGGGGGCCCCAGCATTTT. Residues: CASSPGGPQHF.

For this clone: Relative to the germline gene, one junction end is altered; a read error may explain this. J is TRBJ2-2 and V is TRBV7-9, with 9 bases identical to TRBD2. The germline CDR1 and CDR2 sequences are SEHNR and FQNEAQ (reference sequence). This CDR3 has 17 residues. CDR3 amino acids: CASSFRAGGPGDRGAVF. The CDR3 region has the DNA TGTGCCAGCAGCTTCAGGGCGGGAGGGCCGGGAGACCGGGGAGCTGTTTTT.

J is TRBJ2-7 and V is TRBV21-1; the D segment call TRBD2 is taken from the table without a DNA check. TRBV21-1 corresponds to a pseudogene. The CDR3 consists of 16 residues. The CDR3 region has the DNA TGTGCCAGCAGCAAAACCCGGGAACTAGCTACCTACGAGCAGTACTTC. It is translated as CASSKTRELATYEQYF.

The table lists this clone with a few counts. This sequence joins TRBV28 and TRBJ2-1, with 7 bases aligning to TRBD2. Germline V CDR1 and CDR2: MDHEN, SYDVKM. V lost 5 bases, J lost 1 base, and 5 bases stayed unmatched. The CDR3 extends over 15 amino acids. The chain's CDR3 is CASSLLAGSYNEQFF. For the CDR3, the DNA is TGTGCCAGCAGTCTTTTAGCGGGTTCCTACAATGAGCAGTTCTTC.

In the case of this clone: Other nucleotide sequences from this sample produce the same CDR3. The chain recombines TRBV28 with TRBJ2-1; 7 bases match TRBD1. CDR1 is MDHEN, CDR2 SYDVKM, per germline. The CDR3 is 15 amino acids. V dropped 2 bases and J dropped 3; count of bases not matched to a gene: 4. This chain's CDR3 is CASSLRGQDYNEQFF. CDR3 coding DNA: TGTGCCAGCAGTTTAAGAGGACAGGACTACAATGAGCAGTTCTTC.